The rows below give T cell receptor beta chains drawn from one sample of a study of radiation and T cells in renal cell carcinoma. The protocol was immunoSEQ multiplex PCR, while the TCRdb copy is restricted to in-frame clones and leaves out a portion. Of about 170,000 clones listed, 88% are singletons. This specimen was blood, taken from a patient whose treatment included radiotherapy and nephrectomy. These receptor sequences come from a woman between 50 and 59 years old with renal cell carcinoma. Both conserved end residues are part of each CDR3. Each record gives: CDR3 DNA, CDR3 protein, D gene, J gene, V gene, clone size. The D gene is left open where the match is weak. Size values are once, few and many counts, or a class for expanded clones, and some rows have none.

DNA: TGTGCCAGCAGCGGAGGCACGGGGACCGGGGCCAACGTCCTGACTTTC
CDR3: CASSGGTGTGANVLTF
D: -
J: TRBJ2-6
V: TRBV9
size: once

DNA: TGTGCCAGCTCACCACCGGGGGGTAACTACGAGCAGTACTTC
CDR3: CASSPPGGNYEQYF
D: -
J: TRBJ2-7
V: TRBV18
size: -

DNA: TGTGCCAGCAGACCTCCGGACGGACCCAATCAGCCCCAGCATTTT
CDR3: CASRPPDGPNQPQHF
D: -
J: TRBJ1-5
V: TRBV6-5
size: once

DNA: TGCGCCAGCAGCCAAGGACTAGCGGGAGCGGGAGAGACCCAGTACTTC
CDR3: CASSQGLAGAGETQYF
D: TRBD2
J: TRBJ2-5
V: TRBV4-3
size: -

DNA: TGTGCCACCGAACTACAGGGTAACACTGAAGCTTTCTTT
CDR3: CATELQGNTEAFF
D: -
J: TRBJ1-1
V: TRBV6-1
size: -

DNA: TGTGCCAGCAGCTCCCGACTAGCGGGGGGTTCGTACATTCAGTACTTC
CDR3: CASSSRLAGGSYIQYF
D: TRBD2
J: TRBJ2-4
V: TRBV11-1
size: -

DNA: TGCAGCGTTGGGACAGGGCGGAACTATGGCTACACCTTC
CDR3: CSVGTGRNYGYTF
D: TRBD1
J: TRBJ1-2
V: TRBV29-1
size: -

DNA: TGTGCCAGCAGCTTAACCCCGACAGAAGCGGCAGAGCAGTACTTC
CDR3: CASSLTPTEAAEQYF
D: -
J: TRBJ2-7
V: TRBV7-8
size: -

DNA: TGTGCCAGCTTGTTACGGGGTCGGGACACTGAAGCTTTCTTT
CDR3: CASLLRGRDTEAFF
D: -
J: TRBJ1-1
V: TRBV6-5
size: -

DNA: TGTGCCAGCAGCGTAGTTCCGGGGGTAGCTGGAAACACCATATATTTT
CDR3: CASSVVPGVAGNTIYF
D: -
J: TRBJ1-3
V: TRBV9
size: -

DNA: TGTGCCAGCAGTCCATATTACAATCAGCCCCAGCATTTT
CDR3: CASSPYYNQPQHF
D: -
J: TRBJ1-5
V: TRBV6-5
size: -

DNA: TGTGCCAGCAGTGAAGAGGTTGGGGTCACTGAAGCTTTCTTT
CDR3: CASSEEVGVTEAFF
D: -
J: TRBJ1-1
V: TRBV2
size: -

DNA: TGTGCCAGCAGCCTCGGGGGGGCGGCCTCTAACTATGGCTACACCTTC
CDR3: CASSLGGAASNYGYTF
D: -
J: TRBJ1-2
V: TRBV7-9
size: -

DNA: TGTGCCAGCAGCCAAGATCCTGACAACATCTACGAGCAGTACTTC
CDR3: CASSQDPDNIYEQYF
D: -
J: TRBJ2-7
V: TRBV4-2
size: once

DNA: TGTGCCAGCAGTTGGACAGCTTTTTATGGCTACACCTTC
CDR3: CASSWTAFYGYTF
D: -
J: TRBJ1-2
V: TRBV7-9
size: -

DNA: TGTGCCAGCAGTGGGGACAGGGGCTTCTCCTACGAGCAGTACTTC
CDR3: CASSGDRGFSYEQYF
D: TRBD1
J: TRBJ2-7
V: TRBV6-1
size: -

DNA: TGCGCCAGCAGCTTGGGAAACGAAGAGACCCAGTACTTC
CDR3: CASSLGNEETQYF
D: -
J: TRBJ2-5
V: TRBV5-1
size: -

DNA: TGCGCCAGCAGCCTCAGGACAAGGGCCCCCTACGAGCAGTACTTC
CDR3: CASSLRTRAPYEQYF
D: -
J: TRBJ2-7
V: TRBV4-1
size: -

DNA: TGTGCCTGGAGTGTAGGGGGCGAAGAGACCCAGTACTTC
CDR3: CAWSVGGEETQYF
D: TRBD1
J: TRBJ2-5
V: TRBV30
size: -

DNA: TGCGCCAGCAGCTTGGGTCCCGGGAACACTGAAGCTTTCTTT
CDR3: CASSLGPGNTEAFF
D: -
J: TRBJ1-1
V: TRBV5-1
size: -

DNA: TGTGCCAGCAGTGAACTCGAGGGGACCGGGGAGCTGTTTTTT
CDR3: CASSELEGTGELFF
D: -
J: TRBJ2-2
V: TRBV2
size: once

DNA: TGTGCCAGTAGTCGGCGGACAGGGACGAGTTCACCCCTCCACTTT
CDR3: CASSRRTGTSSPLHF
D: TRBD1
J: TRBJ1-6
V: TRBV19
size: -

DNA: TGTGCCAGCAGCCCCTTGGGGGGAGGGGTGGTTACTAACTATGGCTACACCTTC
CDR3: CASSPLGGGVVTNYGYTF
D: -
J: TRBJ1-2
V: TRBV11-3
size: -

DNA: TGTGCCAGCAGCTTAGCGGCGGGGGGACCGGATCAGCCCCAGCATTTT
CDR3: CASSLAAGGPDQPQHF
D: -
J: TRBJ1-5
V: TRBV7-6
size: -

DNA: TGTGCCAGTAGTTTTGACAGGGGGCTCCTTCAGCCCCAGCATTTT
CDR3: CASSFDRGLLQPQHF
D: TRBD1
J: TRBJ1-5
V: TRBV19
size: -

DNA: TGTGCCAGCTCACCAGGGGCGCAGGGAAAACTGTTTTTT
CDR3: CASSPGAQGKLFF
D: -
J: TRBJ1-4
V: TRBV18
size: once

DNA: TGTGCCAGCAGCCAAGTAGGGGCTTACGAGCAGTACTTC
CDR3: CASSQVGAYEQYF
D: -
J: TRBJ2-7
V: TRBV4-2
size: -

DNA: TGTGCCAGCAGCTTAGACGGCGACCACGCCGGCACAGATACGCAGTATTTT
CDR3: CASSLDGDHAGTDTQYF
D: -
J: TRBJ2-3
V: TRBV13
size: -

DNA: TGTGCCAGCTCACTAGGTTCGGGTGGAGAGACCCAGTACTTC
CDR3: CASSLGSGGETQYF
D: -
J: TRBJ2-5
V: TRBV18
size: -

DNA: TGTGCCAGCAGAACCCTGGGAGGCTACACCTTC
CDR3: CASRTLGGYTF
D: -
J: TRBJ1-2
V: TRBV6-8
size: few

DNA: TGTGCCAGCGGTATAGCGGGGGAGACCTACGAGCAGTACTTC
CDR3: CASGIAGETYEQYF
D: TRBD2
J: TRBJ2-7
V: TRBV7-2
size: -

DNA: TGTGCCAGCAGCGAACACGGCGGCAATCAGCCCCAGCATTTT
CDR3: CASSEHGGNQPQHF
D: -
J: TRBJ1-5
V: TRBV7-2
size: -

DNA: TGTGCCAGCTCACCGGGTTCGACAGGGCGTTCACCCCTCCACTTT
CDR3: CASSPGSTGRSPLHF
D: TRBD1
J: TRBJ1-6
V: TRBV18
size: -

DNA: TGCGCCAGCAGCCAGGCAGAGGCCACTGGGGTTATCGATGGCTACACCTTC
CDR3: CASSQAEATGVIDGYTF
D: -
J: TRBJ1-2
V: TRBV4-1
size: -

DNA: TGTGCCAGCAGGTGGACAGGAGGGACAGATACGCAGTATTTT
CDR3: CASRWTGGTDTQYF
D: -
J: TRBJ2-3
V: TRBV27
size: -

DNA: TGTGCCAGCAGCTCAGGACCCGGGACCTTCGGGGACACTGAAGCTTTCTTT
CDR3: CASSSGPGTFGDTEAFF
D: -
J: TRBJ1-1
V: TRBV5-4
size: -

DNA: TGTGCCAGCAGTTACACGGGGGATGAGCAGTTCTTC
CDR3: CASSYTGDEQFF
D: -
J: TRBJ2-1
V: TRBV6-6
size: few

DNA: TGTGCCACCAGCATAGGTGGGCGGGGTAGCTTGGATACGCAGTATTTT
CDR3: CATSIGGRGSLDTQYF
D: -
J: TRBJ2-3
V: TRBV15
size: -

DNA: TGTGCCAGCAGCCGGACGGCAGCCGATACGCAGTATTTT
CDR3: CASSRTAADTQYF
D: -
J: TRBJ2-3
V: TRBV5-6
size: once

DNA: TGTGCCAGCAGCCTATCAGGGGGCTCGAACTTCTACAATGAGCAGTTCTTC
CDR3: CASSLSGGSNFYNEQFF
D: TRBD1
J: TRBJ2-1
V: TRBV7-9
size: -

DNA: TGTGCCGCCCGGGACAGGGGGAATTCACCCCTCCACTTT
CDR3: CAARDRGNSPLHF
D: TRBD1
J: TRBJ1-6
V: TRBV19
size: -

DNA: TGTGCCAGAAGCTTCATGCGGGGCCCCAATGAGCAGTTCTTC
CDR3: CARSFMRGPNEQFF
D: -
J: TRBJ2-1
V: TRBV5-3
size: -

DNA: TGTGCCAGCAGGAAGGACCGGAATTTTGAAAAACTGTTTTTT
CDR3: CASRKDRNFEKLFF
D: -
J: TRBJ1-4
V: TRBV6-1
size: -

DNA: TGTGCCAGCAGTTCATGGGACAGGGGAACTGAAGCTTTCTTT
CDR3: CASSSWDRGTEAFF
D: TRBD1
J: TRBJ1-1
V: TRBV6-5
size: few

DNA: TGTGCCAGCAGCCGTCTCACAGATACGCAGTATTTT
CDR3: CASSRLTDTQYF
D: -
J: TRBJ2-3
V: TRBV9
size: -

DNA: TGCGCCAGCAGTTACGCTACAGGGGGCACCTACAATGAGCAGTTCTTC
CDR3: CASSYATGGTYNEQFF
D: TRBD1
J: TRBJ2-1
V: TRBV5-1
size: -

DNA: TGTGCCAGCAGCCCAACCCAGGGGGCGGGCGGGGAGCTGTTTTTT
CDR3: CASSPTQGAGGELFF
D: TRBD1
J: TRBJ2-2
V: TRBV7-3
size: -

DNA: TGCAGCGTCGGGACAGGGATCACAGATACGCAGTATTTT
CDR3: CSVGTGITDTQYF
D: TRBD1
J: TRBJ2-3
V: TRBV29-1
size: once

DNA: TGTGCCATCAGTGCCGGGGCAGGTTCGTCGCCCCAGCATTTT
CDR3: CAISAGAGSSPQHF
D: -
J: TRBJ1-5
V: TRBV10-3
size: once

DNA: TGTGCCTGGAGTGGGGTAGGGGGGAACACTGAAGCTTTCTTT
CDR3: CAWSGVGGNTEAFF
D: -
J: TRBJ1-1
V: TRBV30
size: -

DNA: TGTGCCTGGAGTGTGCGGACAAGCGCCGGGGAGCTGTTTTTT
CDR3: CAWSVRTSAGELFF
D: -
J: TRBJ2-2
V: TRBV30
size: -

DNA: TGTGCCAGCAGCCGACCCCCGGGGGCAATTGGAAACACCATATATTTT
CDR3: CASSRPPGAIGNTIYF
D: -
J: TRBJ1-3
V: TRBV7-2
size: -

DNA: TGTGCCAGCAGCTTGGCTCCGGGACTAGCGGGGGGCCAAGAGACCGCTCCTAACTTC
CDR3: CASSLAPGLAGGQETAPNF
D: TRBD2
J: TRBJ2-5
V: TRBV7-3
size: -

DNA: TGTGCCAGCAGCTTGAGCGGGGGCAATAATTCACCCCTCCACTTT
CDR3: CASSLSGGNNSPLHF
D: -
J: TRBJ1-6
V: TRBV11-3
size: -

DNA: TGCGCCAGCAGCCAAGTACGGTTGGGCAATCAGCCCCAGCATTTT
CDR3: CASSQVRLGNQPQHF
D: -
J: TRBJ1-5
V: TRBV4-1
size: few

DNA: TGTGCCAGCAGGGGGAGTATCGGGACAGCTAACTATGGCTACACCTTC
CDR3: CASRGSIGTANYGYTF
D: TRBD1
J: TRBJ1-2
V: TRBV27
size: -

DNA: TGTGCCAGCAGCCCCAGGGGGACAGGGTCGAGCACAGATACGCAGTATTTT
CDR3: CASSPRGTGSSTDTQYF
D: TRBD1
J: TRBJ2-3
V: TRBV11-3
size: once

DNA: TGTGCCAGCAGTGAAAGGGCCCGCCGGGCACCCTATAGCAATCAGCCCCAGCATTTT
CDR3: CASSERARRAPYSNQPQHF
D: -
J: TRBJ1-5
V: TRBV6-1
size: -

DNA: TGTGCCACCAGCGTCTCGACAGGGGAGGTGGCCGGGGAGCTGTTTTTT
CDR3: CATSVSTGEVAGELFF
D: TRBD1
J: TRBJ2-2
V: TRBV15
size: -